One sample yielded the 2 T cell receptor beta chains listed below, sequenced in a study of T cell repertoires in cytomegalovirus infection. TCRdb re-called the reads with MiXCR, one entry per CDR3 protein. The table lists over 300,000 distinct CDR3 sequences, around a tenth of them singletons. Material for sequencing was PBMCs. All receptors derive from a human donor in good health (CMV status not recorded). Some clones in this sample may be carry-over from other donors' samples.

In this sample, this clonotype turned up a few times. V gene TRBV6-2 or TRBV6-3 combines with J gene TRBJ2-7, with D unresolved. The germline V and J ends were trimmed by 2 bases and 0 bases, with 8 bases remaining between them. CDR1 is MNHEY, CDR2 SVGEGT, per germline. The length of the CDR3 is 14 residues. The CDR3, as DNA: TGTGCCAGCAGTTACGAAAGGAGCTCCTACGAGCAGTACTTC. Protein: CASSYERSSYEQYF.

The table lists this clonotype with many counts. This chain's CDR3 is CASSPGGSNQPQHF. The CDR3 DNA reads TGTGCCAGCTCACCAGGAGGGAGCAATCAGCCCCAGCATTTT. J is TRBJ1-5 and V is TRBV18; unclear D gene. Trimming removed 2 bases from V and 1 base from J, with 6 bases in between. CDR1 is KGHSH and CDR2 is LQKENI in the germline V gene. The CDR3 covers 14 residues.